The sequence of this T cell receptor (beta chain) was determined in a study of T cell changes during pregnancy in multiple sclerosis. Assay: immunoSEQ multiplex PCR; the TCRdb copy retains only in-frame clones and omits some. In the table there are about 59,000 clones, 93% of which are singletons. Trimming cost V 7 bases and J 3 bases, with 16 bases left between them. CDR1 and CDR2 from the germline V gene are MDHEN and SYDVKM. The CDR3 has 15 residues. Sequenced here: CD4+ T cells from peripheral blood mononuclear cells, sampled before pregnancy. The source of this sequence is a female donor with multiple sclerosis, enrolled in a pregnancy study. This chain joins TRBV28 and TRBJ1-5; D unresolved. The chain's CDR3 is CASIQWRVSNQPQHF. The DNA of the CDR3 is TGTGCCAGCATTCAATGGAGGGTGTCCAATCAGCCCCAGCATTTT.